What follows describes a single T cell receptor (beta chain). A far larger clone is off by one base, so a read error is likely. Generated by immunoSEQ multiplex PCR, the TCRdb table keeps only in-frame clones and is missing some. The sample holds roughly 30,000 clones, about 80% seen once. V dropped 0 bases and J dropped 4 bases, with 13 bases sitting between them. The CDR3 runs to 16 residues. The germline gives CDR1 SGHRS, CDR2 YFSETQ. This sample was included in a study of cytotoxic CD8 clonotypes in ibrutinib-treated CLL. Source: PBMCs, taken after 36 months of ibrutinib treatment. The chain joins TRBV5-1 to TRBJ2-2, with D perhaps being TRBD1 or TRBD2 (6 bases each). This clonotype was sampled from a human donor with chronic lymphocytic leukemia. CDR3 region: CASSLGRGLGTGELFF. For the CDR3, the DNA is TGCGCCAGCAGCTTGGGACGGGGGCTTGGCACCGGGGAGCTGTTTTTT.